These T cell receptor beta chains were read from a single sample in a study of blood T cell repertoires in COVID-19. Sequencing used immunoSEQ multiplex PCR; TCRdb keeps in-frame clones, though not all of them. Among around 180,000 clones listed, roughly 84% were seen once. Sample: peripheral blood. The receptor source for this set is a person aged 70 to 85 with COVID-19, enrolled during active disease. The CDR3 runs from the conserved cysteine through the conserved F or W. D genes are given only for firm matches. Size tells how often a clone was seen (once, few, many) or the class of an expanded clone, and some rows leave it out.

j_call	d_call	clone_size	v_call	cdr3_aa	cdr3_nt
TRBJ1-5	.	many	TRBV10-1	CASSESCDRKYQPQHF	TGCGCCAGCAGTGAGTCCTGTGACAGGAAATATCAGCCCCAGCATTTT
TRBJ2-7	.	.	TRBV12-3/TRBV12-4	CASSRNNYEQYF	TGTGCCAGCAGTCGAAACAACTACGAGCAGTACTTC
TRBJ1-4	.	.	TRBV19	CASSHRDIRKYNEKLFF	TGTGCCAGTAGTCACCGGGACATCCGAAAATATAATGAAAAACTGTTTTTT
TRBJ1-4	TRBD1	.	TRBV4-1	CASSQDGATGTGGSKLFF	TGCGCCAGCAGCCAAGATGGCGCTACCGGGACAGGAGGGTCCAAACTGTTTTTT
TRBJ2-7	TRBD2	.	TRBV4-1	CASSHPGTNHYEQYF	TGCGCCAGCAGCCACCCAGGGACTAACCACTACGAGCAGTACTTC
TRBJ2-7	TRBD2	.	TRBV5-4	CASSSGEAGVYEQYF	TGTGCCAGCAGCTCGGGAGAAGCGGGAGTCTACGAGCAGTACTTC
TRBJ2-1	.	.	TRBV27	CASRGVNERFSEQFF	TGTGCCAGCAGAGGAGTTAACGAACGATTCAGTGAGCAGTTCTTC
TRBJ2-1	TRBD2	.	TRBV28	CASSASGRAGNEQFF	TGTGCCAGCAGTGCAAGCGGGAGGGCCGGTAATGAGCAGTTCTTC
TRBJ2-5	.	.	TRBV2	CASRETTPETQYF	TGTGCCAGCAGGGAGACTACTCCAGAGACCCAGTACTTC
TRBJ1-3	.	once	TRBV2	CASSDGFLPGNTIYF	TGTGCCAGCAGTGATGGCTTTCTCCCTGGAAACACCATATATTTT
TRBJ2-1	.	.	TRBV6-5	CASAAAGAYNEQFF	TGTGCCAGCGCGGCGGCGGGCGCCTACAATGAGCAGTTCTTC
TRBJ2-3	.	.	TRBV27	CASSFEAGTQYF	TGTGCCAGCAGTTTCGAAGCGGGTACGCAGTATTTT
TRBJ2-7	TRBD1	.	TRBV29-1	CSVEKLQGATYEQYF	TGCAGCGTTGAAAAGCTCCAGGGGGCCACCTACGAGCAGTACTTC
TRBJ2-7	TRBD1	.	TRBV19	CASSASGTGSPFSYEQYF	TGTGCCAGTAGTGCGTCCGGGACAGGGTCCCCATTTTCCTACGAGCAGTACTTC
TRBJ2-1	.	.	TRBV5-4	CASSLGLGGNEQFF	TGTGCCAGCAGCTTGGGTTTGGGGGGCAATGAGCAGTTCTTC
TRBJ1-2	TRBD1	.	TRBV19	CASSPGTGRSHGYTF	TGTGCCAGTAGTCCAGGGACAGGGAGATCCCATGGCTACACCTTC
TRBJ2-2	TRBD1	.	TRBV28	CASSPLPTGGGGELFF	TGTGCCAGCAGTCCACTTCCGACAGGGGGTGGCGGGGAGCTGTTTTTT
TRBJ1-4	.	.	TRBV5-1	CASSLGTGNEKLFF	TGCGCCAGCAGCTTGGGAACGGGTAATGAAAAACTGTTTTTT
TRBJ2-7	.	.	TRBV12-2	CASRLRGQGVEQYF	TGTGCAAGTCGCTTACGGGGACAGGGGGTAGAGCAGTACTTC
TRBJ1-4	.	.	TRBV7-2	CASSLTGPATATNEKLFF	TGTGCCAGCAGCTTAACAGGGCCAGCCACCGCAACTAATGAAAAACTGTTTTTT
TRBJ2-3	TRBD1	.	TRBV5-1	CASRARIQGAPGTDTQYF	TGCGCCAGCAGGGCAAGAATACAGGGGGCGCCCGGCACAGATACGCAGTATTTT
TRBJ1-1	.	.	TRBV14	CASSQGARSTEAFF	TGTGCCAGCAGCCAAGGCGCCCGTAGCACTGAAGCTTTCTTT
TRBJ2-1	TRBD2	.	TRBV25-1	CASSEFGLASYNEQFF	TGTGCCAGCAGTGAATTCGGACTAGCATCCTACAATGAGCAGTTCTTC
TRBJ1-4	TRBD1	.	TRBV27	CASSFQGAANEKLFF	TGTGCCAGCAGTTTCCAGGGGGCGGCTAATGAAAAACTGTTTTTT
TRBJ2-1	.	.	TRBV10-3	CAISADNEQFF	TGTGCCATCAGTGCTGACAATGAGCAGTTCTTC
TRBJ1-3	.	few	TRBV9	CASGPLAGAGNTIYF	TGTGCCAGCGGCCCCCTGGCAGGGGCTGGAAACACCATATATTTT
TRBJ1-6	.	once	TRBV7-9	CASSAPLATGDNSPLHF	TGTGCCAGCAGCGCGCCGCTGGCTACGGGAGATAATTCACCCCTCCACTTT
TRBJ1-5	.	.	TRBV5-3	CARIQDSLYSNQPQHF	TGTGCCAGAATCCAGGACAGTTTGTATAGCAATCAGCCCCAGCATTTT
TRBJ1-5	.	.	TRBV3-1/TRBV3-2	CASSQGNGGNQPQHF	TGTGCCAGCAGCCAAGGTAACGGGGGCAATCAGCCCCAGCATTTT
TRBJ1-2	TRBD1	once	TRBV11-2	CASSLNVPRQGNYGYTF	TGTGCCAGCAGCTTGAACGTCCCCCGACAGGGCAACTATGGCTACACCTTC
TRBJ2-5	TRBD1	.	TRBV7-9	CASSSRQGLVETQYF	TGTGCCAGCAGCTCCAGACAGGGGCTCGTTGAGACCCAGTACTTC
TRBJ1-3	TRBD1	.	TRBV2	CASRAGGSGNTIYF	TGTGCCAGCAGGGCAGGGGGCTCTGGAAACACCATATATTTT
TRBJ1-5	TRBD1	.	TRBV7-2	CASSPQGGHNQPQHF	TGTGCCAGCAGCCCCCAAGGGGGCCACAATCAGCCCCAGCATTTT
TRBJ1-6	.	.	TRBV5-1	CASSPGQDSPLHF	TGCGCCAGCAGCCCAGGGCAAGATTCACCCCTCCACTTT
TRBJ2-7	TRBD2	.	TRBV6-2/TRBV6-3	CASSYSPRLAGTYEQYF	TGTGCCAGCAGTTACTCGCCACGACTAGCGGGAACCTACGAGCAGTACTTC
TRBJ1-1	.	.	TRBV6-6	CASSYSTGRNTEAFF	TGTGCCAGCAGTTACTCGACAGGCAGGAACACTGAAGCTTTCTTT
TRBJ2-5	.	once	TRBV18	CASSPSVGGETQYF	TGTGCCAGCTCACCAAGCGTCGGCGGTGAGACCCAGTACTTC
TRBJ2-5	.	.	TRBV5-4	CASSQTGSQETQYF	TGTGCCAGCAGCCAAACAGGGTCCCAAGAGACCCAGTACTTC
TRBJ1-5	.	.	TRBV7-8	CASSFGSPSAGSNQPQHF	TGTGCCAGCAGCTTTGGGTCCCCCTCTGCAGGTAGCAATCAGCCCCAGCATTTT
TRBJ2-1	TRBD2	.	TRBV9	CASSVAGGVNNEQFF	TGTGCCAGCAGCGTAGCGGGAGGGGTCAACAATGAGCAGTTCTTC
TRBJ2-3	TRBD2	.	TRBV5-6	CASRGLGSGADTQYF	TGTGCCAGCAGGGGTCTGGGTAGCGGGGCAGATACGCAGTATTTT
TRBJ2-3	.	.	TRBV28	CASSVQTPTDTQYF	TGTGCCAGCAGTGTCCAGACTCCCACAGATACGCAGTATTTT
TRBJ1-2	.	.	TRBV2	CASSLTGGYTF	TGTGCCAGCAGTTTGACGGGAGGCTACACCTTC
TRBJ1-1	.	.	TRBV11-2	CASSQVPGKSTEAFF	TGTGCCAGCAGCCAGGTCCCAGGGAAGAGCACTGAAGCTTTCTTT
TRBJ2-3	TRBD2	.	TRBV4-3	CASSQVLAGGLGNTQYF	TGCGCCAGCAGCCAAGTTCTGGCGGGGGGGCTTGGGAATACGCAGTATTTT